These 10 T cell receptor beta chains came from one sample sequenced in a study of patients and donors after allogeneic stem cell transplantation. TCRdb called the RT-PCR reads again in MiXCR, with one record for every CDR3 protein. The sample consists of just over 2,500 distinct CDR3 sequences, approximately 8% of them appearing once. Sequencing was done on a sample of blood, either unsorted or a sorted T cell fraction (not recorded which). These receptors were taken from a human donor who was either an allogeneic HSCT recipient or a stem cell or donor lymphocyte infusion donor (not recorded which). It is not recorded whose cells these are; they may come from a transplant donor.

In this sample, this clonotype turned up a few times. The chain has TRBV7-8 and TRBJ2-6, with D possibly matching TRBD2 (6 bases). Germline CDR1 reads SGHVS; CDR2 reads FQNEAQ. Trimming pared 5 bases from V and 4 bases from J, leaving 15 bases between. This CDR3 has 16 amino acids. DNA for the CDR3: TGTGCCAGCAGCGCTCGGAGGGCTTCCGGGGCCAACGTCCTGACTTTC. Translated, it gives CASSARRASGANVLTF. Together with reference TRBV7-8 and TRBJ2-6, the CDR3 gives the full variable domain: GAGVSQSPRYKVAKRGQDVALRCDPISGHVSLFWYQQALGQGPEFLTYFQNEAQLDKSGLPSDRFFAERPEGSVSTLKIQRTQQEDSAVYLCASSARRASGANVLTFGAGSRLTVL.

The chain employs TRBV6-2 or TRBV6-3 and TRBJ2-4; D possibly corresponds to TRBD2 (5 bases). CDR1 MNHEY and CDR2 SVGEGT come from the germline V gene. Trimming left V 6 bases short and J 0 bases short, with 12 bases between. The CDR3 is 15 amino acids. Here the CDR3 DNA reads TGTGCCAGCAGAAAGGACTCATTAGCCAAAAACATTCAGTACTTC. The encoded protein is CASRKDSLAKNIQYF.

The chain recombines TRBV7-6 with TRBJ2-1, with D tentatively TRBD1 (5 bases). The germline V gene encodes CDR1 SGHVS and CDR2 FNYEAQ. V was cut by 10 bases and J by 7 bases, with 23 bases left in between. CDR3 length: 15 residues. CDR3 DNA sequence: TGTGCCAACCCCGTTGACAGAAAGGTTGGAAATGAGCAGTTCTTC. This encodes CANPVDRKVGNEQFF.

This sequence joins TRBV11-3 and TRBJ2-7; the D is unclear. The CDR3 totals 10 residues. Germline-derived CDR1 and CDR2 are SGHNT and YENEEA. CDR3 in amino acids: CPAESYEQYF. The CDR3 DNA is TGTCCGGCGGAATCCTACGAGCAGTACTTC.

This clonotype occurred a few times. The rearrangement links TRBV2 to TRBJ2-2; TRBD1 might be the D (6 bases). The CDR3 loop spans 12 amino acids. V was clipped by 7 bases and J by 5 bases, with 8 bases between them. CDR1 is SNHLY and CDR2 is FYNNEI in the germline V gene. CDR3: CASTDRTGELFF. The DNA for the CDR3 is TGTGCCAGCACCGACAGGACCGGGGAGCTGTTTTTT.

This clonotype was picked up a small number of times. The rearrangement uses TRBV7-3 and TRBJ2-2; a weak D match, TRBD2 (6 bases). Trimming pared 5 bases from V and 5 bases from J, leaving 12 bases between. The CDR3 loop spans 14 amino acids. CDR1 and CDR2 from the germline V gene are SGHTA and FQGTGA. DNA for the CDR3: TGTGCCAGCAGCCGCGGTCGGGGGACCGGGGAGCTGTTTTTT. It yields the protein CASSRGRGTGELFF. Together with reference TRBV7-3 and TRBJ2-2, the CDR3 gives the full variable domain: GAGVSQTPSNKVTEKGKYVELRCDPISGHTALYWYRQSLGQGPEFLIYFQGTGAADDSGLPNDRFFAVRPEGSVSTLKIQRTERGDSAVYLCASSRGRGTGELFFGEGSRLTVL.

The V and J genes are TRBV10-3 and TRBJ2-1; D is perhaps TRBD2 (5 bases). Per germline, CDR1 ENHRY and CDR2 SYGVKD. The V end lost 3 bases, the J end lost 7 bases, and 13 bases lay between the germline ends. The CDR3 covers 14 residues. The CDR3 sequence is CAISDSATGNEQFF. CDR3 sequence (DNA): TGTGCCATCAGTGACTCAGCAACGGGAAATGAGCAGTTCTTC.

This clonotype is deemed medium-sized (0.01 to 0.1%). This sequence joins TRBV29-1 and TRBJ2-1; weak D call: TRBD1 (5 bases). CDR1 is SQVTM, CDR2 ANQGSEA, per germline. This CDR3 spans 13 amino acids. V was trimmed by 3 bases and J by 3 bases, leaving 9 bases between them. This chain's CDR3 is CSVDRVNYNEQFF. The CDR3 bases are TGCAGCGTTGACAGGGTGAACTACAATGAGCAGTTCTTC.

This clonotype rates as medium-sized. The rearrangement uses TRBV4-3 and TRBJ2-4; 12 bases line up with TRBD2. There are 15 residues in the CDR3. Germline lookup yields CDR1 LGHNA and CDR2 YSLEER. J lost 6 bases, V lost 4 bases, and 4 bases had no gene match. The CDR3 DNA reads as TGCGCCAGCAGCCGCACGGGACTAGCGGGAAACATTCAGTACTTC. It codes for CASSRTGLAGNIQYF.

This clonotype was counted a few times. The gene calls are TRBV6-5 and TRBJ1-1, with D possibly matching TRBD1 (6 bases). This CDR3 has 12 residues. Germline values: CDR1 MNHEY, CDR2 SVGAGI. V lost 6 bases, J lost 11 bases, and 16 bases lay in between. CDR3 amino acids: CASSPWGQMAFF. CDR3 coding DNA: TGTGCCAGCAGCCCCTGGGGGCAGATGGCTTTCTTT.